Presented here are 13 T cell receptor beta chains from one specimen sequenced in a study of blood T cells in healthy people across ages. PCR was performed a second time for about 6 to 11 cycles using a sample-barcoded 5' primer and a J-beta primer mix. TCRdb itself ran the 5' RACE reads through MiXCR, one entry per CDR3 protein. The sample has roughly 1,500,000 distinct CDR3 sequences, approximately 32% seen once. Input material: blood. The receptors were sampled from a woman aged 25-40 years in good health.

The genes are TRBV20-1 and TRBJ2-1, with D possibly being TRBD2 (5 bases). V lost 2 bases, J lost 5 bases, and 13 bases lay in between. The CDR3 sequence is 14 residues long. The germline CDR1 and CDR2 sequences are DFQATT and SNEGSKA (reference sequence). The CDR3 protein is CSARPGGSNNEQFF. In DNA, the CDR3 is TGCAGTGCTAGACCCGGCGGGTCGAACAATGAGCAGTTCTTC.

This clonotype was recorded a few times. The J gene is TRBJ2-6, the V gene TRBV30; D gene unclear. The germline V and J ends were trimmed by 2 bases and 2 bases, with 1 base remaining between them. Looked up from germline, CDR1 is GTSNPN and CDR2 is SVGIG (reference sequence). This CDR3 region has 12 residues. CDR3 coding DNA: TGTGCCTGGAGTACTGGGGCCAACGTCCTGACTTTC. Its translation: CAWSTGANVLTF.

The rearrangement links TRBV7-9 to TRBJ1-2; weak D call: TRBD1 (5 bases). Trimming took off 2 bases at V and 6 bases at J, with 10 bases between the two ends. The germline CDR1 and CDR2 sequences are SEHNR and FQNEAQ (reference sequence). CDR3 length: 13 residues. The DNA for the CDR3 is TGTGCCAGCAGCTTATTGGGAGGGGATGGCTACACCTTC. Its translation is CASSLLGGDGYTF.

This clonotype was observed many times. This chain links TRBV4-1 with TRBJ2-5; 10 bases line up with TRBD2. The CDR3 runs 17 residues. V lost 1 base to trimming and J lost 5 bases; unmatched junction nucleotides: 10. CDR1 is MGHRA, CDR2 YSYEKL, per germline. The CDR3 region is CASSQGLAGVTPETQYF. CDR3 DNA: TGCGCCAGCAGCCAAGGGCTAGCGGGAGTTACGCCGGAGACCCAGTACTTC.

In regard to this clonotype: This could be a read error, since a much larger clone is one nucleotide away. This chain links TRBV4-1 with TRBJ2-1; TRBD2 matches at 12 bases. The CDR3 is 16 residues long. CDR1 is MGHRA, CDR2 YSYEKL, per germline. V was clipped by 2 bases and J by 9 bases; unmatched bases: 8. CDR3 sequence (DNA): TGCGCCAGCAGCCAAAAGACTAGCGGGAGCCCTGCTGAGCAGTTCTTC. Protein sequence: CASSQKTSGSPAEQFF.

This clonotype was seen more than once but under ten times. As DNA, the CDR3 is TGTGCCAGCAGTTTTAGGGGACTCGTGACTGATGAGCAGTTCTTC. Encoded protein: CASSFRGLVTDEQFF. This sequence joins TRBV12-3 or TRBV12-4 and TRBJ2-1, with D possibly matching TRBD2 (6 bases). The CDR3 covers 15 residues. The V end lost 3 bases, the J end lost 8 bases, and 17 bases lay between the germline ends.

This clonotype was detected ten times or more. V and J are TRBV9 and TRBJ2-7, with TRBD2 matching over 15 bases. This CDR3 has 15 amino acids. Germline CDR1 is SGDLS and CDR2 is YYNGEE. V was clipped by 1 base and J by 6 bases; unmatched bases: 2. The CDR3 protein is CASSVSGLAGGEQYF. DNA for the CDR3: TGTGCCAGCAGCGTATCGGGACTAGCGGGAGGCGAGCAGTACTTC.

The chain links TRBV30 to TRBJ2-3, with D maybe TRBD1 (6 bases). The CDR3 runs 15 residues. V was clipped by 1 base and J by 2 bases, with 13 bases between them. Germline V gives CDR1 GTSNPN, CDR2 SVGIG (reference sequence). The CDR3 sequence is CAWSDRRGHTDTQYF. CDR3 nucleotides: TGTGCCTGGAGTGATAGAAGGGGACACACAGATACGCAGTATTTT. Full variable domain (outside the CDR3, taken from reference TRBV30 and TRBJ2-3): SQTIHQWPATLVQPVGSPLSLECTVEGTSNPNLYWYRQAAGRGLQLLFYSVGIGQISSEVPQNLSASRPQDRQFILSSKKLLLSDSGFYLCAWSDRRGHTDTQYFGPGTRLTVL.

This clonotype has more than one count but fewer than ten. The chain joins TRBV10-3 to TRBJ2-1; 14 bases are a match to TRBD2. Per the germline V gene, CDR1 is ENHRY and CDR2 is SYGVKD. The CDR3 is 18 amino acids. J lost 3 bases, V lost 10 bases, and 14 bases had no gene match. CDR3: CATMTSGRASGLYNEQFF. The CDR3 coding sequence is TGTGCCACCATGACTAGCGGGAGGGCCTCGGGTCTCTACAATGAGCAGTTCTTC.

This clonotype was picked up a small number of times. The V and J genes are TRBV5-1 and TRBJ1-5, with 7 positions matching TRBD1. Losses at the gene ends were 1 base for V and 4 bases for J; bases not matched to a gene: 5. CDR1 is SGHRS and CDR2 is YFSETQ in the germline V gene. The CDR3 length is 15 residues. As DNA, the CDR3 is TGCGCCAGCAGCTTGAGAGGACAGGAGAATCAGCCCCAGCATTTT. Amino acid sequence: CASSLRGQENQPQHF.

This clonotype came up a few times. This chain uses TRBV20-1 with TRBJ2-7; TRBD2 agrees at 7 bases. The length of the CDR3 is 13 residues. Germline trimming cut 4 bases from V and 0 bases from J; bases unmatched to any gene: 3. Per the germline V gene, CDR1 is DFQATT and CDR2 is SNEGSKA (reference sequence). DNA of the CDR3: TGCAGTGCTACCGGGGGGTACTCCTACGAGCAGTACTTC. Its protein is CSATGGYSYEQYF.

This sequence joins TRBV6-1 and TRBJ2-4; 10 bases match TRBD2. The J call may be in error: the DNA end matches TRBJ2-7 better. The germline V gene encodes CDR1 MNHNS and CDR2 SASEGT. The CDR3 sequence is 17 residues long. CDR3 sequence: CASSDEGASGGFYEQYF. As DNA, the CDR3 is TGTGCCAGCAGTGATGAAGGGGCTAGCGGGGGCTTCTACGAGCAGTACTTC.

The gene calls are TRBV5-1 and TRBJ2-7; tentative D call: TRBD2 (6 bases). V shed 4 bases and J shed 0 bases, with 17 bases lying between them. The CDR3 is made up of 16 amino acids. Germline lookup yields CDR1 SGHRS and CDR2 YFSETQ. Written as DNA, the CDR3 is TGCGCCAGCAGCCCCACTTTGGTCGGGAGCTCCTACGAGCAGTACTTC. Amino acids: CASSPTLVGSSYEQYF.